The rows below give T cell receptor beta chains drawn from one sample of a study of beta chain features in type 1 diabetes. Some clones are missing from TCRdb's copy, which holds only in-frame ones; the method was immunoSEQ multiplex PCR. The sample lists almost 350,000 clones, roughly 8% occurring once. The sample consisted of central memory CD4+ T cells from blood. The receptors were gathered from a woman younger than 35 in good health. Both conserved end residues are part of each CDR3. A D gene is named only where the DNA matches it firmly. Some rows have no size entry. The others give once, few or many, or a class for an expanded clone.

v_gene	abundance	j_gene	d_gene	CDR3nt	CDR3aa
TRBV7-2	-	TRBJ2-6	-	TGTGCCAGCAGCTTAGCGGGCGGCTCTGGGGCCAACGTCCTGACTTTC	CASSLAGGSGANVLTF
TRBV7-9	-	TRBJ2-3	TRBD2	TGTGCCAGCAGCCAAGGACTAGCGGAACACACAGATACGCAGTATTTT	CASSQGLAEHTDTQYF
TRBV5-6	many	TRBJ2-1	-	TGTGCCAGCAGCTTGGCACGAGGATACACTTACAATGAGCAGTTCTTC	CASSLARGYTYNEQFF
TRBV11-2	-	TRBJ1-1	-	TGTGCCAGCAGCTTATCCCCGGGGTACACTGAAGCTTTCTTT	CASSLSPGYTEAFF
TRBV5-6	few	TRBJ1-5	-	TGTGCCAGCAGCGCCAAACTGGGCAATCAGCCCCAGCATTTT	CASSAKLGNQPQHF
TRBV5-4	-	TRBJ2-7	TRBD1	TGTGCCAGCAGCTTGGAGACAGGGGGCGAGCAGTACTTC	CASSLETGGEQYF
TRBV7-2	-	TRBJ2-1	-	TGTGCCAGCAGCTTTAGACGGGAGCAGTTCTTC	CASSFRREQFF
TRBV4-3	-	TRBJ2-2	-	TGCGCCAGCAGCCAAGACCCAGGTTCGGTCACCGGGGAGCTGTTTTTT	CASSQDPGSVTGELFF
TRBV6-6	-	TRBJ1-2	-	TGTGCCAGCAGTTACTCAGGGGGTCTCCCCTATGGCTACACCTTC	CASSYSGGLPYGYTF
TRBV6-6	-	TRBJ2-7	-	TGTGCCAGCAGTAGAAACACAGTTAAGGGGAGTGGGGAGCAGTACTTC	CASSRNTVKGSGEQYF
TRBV9	-	TRBJ1-3	TRBD1	TGTGCCAGCAGCCTCGGCCCCGGGACAGGGGTAGCTGGAAACACCATATATTTT	CASSLGPGTGVAGNTIYF
TRBV28	few	TRBJ2-7	-	TGTGCCAGCGGCGGGAACGGTTACGAGCAGTACTTC	CASGGNGYEQYF
TRBV7-3	-	TRBJ2-1	TRBD2	TGTGCCAGCAGCTTGGGACTAGCGGGAGGGAGCAATGAGCAGTTCTTC	CASSLGLAGGSNEQFF
TRBV9	many	TRBJ2-7	-	TGTGCCAGCAGCCCTCTAGAAAGGGCTTCCTACGAGCAGTACTTC	CASSPLERASYEQYF
TRBV15	few	TRBJ2-3	-	TGTGCCACCAGGGGTGTGGATACGCAGTATTTT	CATRGVDTQYF
TRBV11-2	-	TRBJ2-1	TRBD2	TGTGCCAGCAGCACTTCTAGCGGGAGATGGTACAATGAGCAGTTCTTC	CASSTSSGRWYNEQFF
TRBV5-6	-	TRBJ1-5	-	TGTGCCAGCAGCTCTAGAAGCAATCAGCCCCAGCATTTT	CASSSRSNQPQHF
TRBV28	few	TRBJ2-7	TRBD1	TGTGCCAGCAGTTTAGACAGGGGGACCTCCTACGAGCAGTACTTC	CASSLDRGTSYEQYF
TRBV2	few	TRBJ1-2	-	TGTGCCAGCAGCTCAGCCGGGACTAACTATGGCTACACCTTC	CASSSAGTNYGYTF
TRBV5-1	few	TRBJ1-4	-	TGCGCCAGCAGCGCGGACAGCACAAATGAAAAACTGTTTTTT	CASSADSTNEKLFF
TRBV5-1	few	TRBJ2-1	-	TGCGCCAGCAGCTTAGGCGGGAATTCCTACAATGAGCAGTTCTTC	CASSLGGNSYNEQFF
TRBV28	many	TRBJ2-1	-	TGTGCCAGCAGTCCCGTCAGCGGATCTAGCTCCTACAATGAGCAGTTCTTC	CASSPVSGSSSYNEQFF
TRBV7-9	few	TRBJ2-7	-	TGTGCCAGCAGCTTAGGCGGGTATACCTACGAGCAGTACTTC	CASSLGGYTYEQYF
TRBV11-2	-	TRBJ2-3	-	TGTGCCAGCAGCTGGCCCATTGGGGGGACTCCGGATACGCAGTATTTT	CASSWPIGGTPDTQYF
TRBV28	-	TRBJ1-2	-	TGTGCCAGCAGTTTTCAGGTTAACTATGGCTACACCTTC	CASSFQVNYGYTF
TRBV19	-	TRBJ2-7	-	TGTGCCAGTAGTCCCCGGACAGTAAACTCCTACGAGCAGTACTTC	CASSPRTVNSYEQYF
TRBV4-3	-	TRBJ2-3	TRBD2	TGCGCCAGCAGCCAAGTGGGCCCCATGCGGGAGGGGAAAGATACGCAGTATTTT	CASSQVGPMREGKDTQYF
TRBV6-1	-	TRBJ2-4	-	TGTGCCAGCAGTGAACACCTCGGCGGACAGGCCAAAAACATTCAGTACTTC	CASSEHLGGQAKNIQYF
TRBV18	-	TRBJ2-7	-	TGTGCCAGCTCACCACTTATGCTGGGGTCGGGCTACGAGCAGTACTTC	CASSPLMLGSGYEQYF
TRBV28	few	TRBJ1-1	TRBD1	TGTGCCAGCAGTACCCACGGGACAGCTGGAGCCATGAACACTGAAGCTTTCTTT	CASSTHGTAGAMNTEAFF
TRBV5-1	-	TRBJ2-2	-	TGCGCCAGCACCCGCGGGACAAACACCGGGGAGCTGTTTTTT	CASTRGTNTGELFF
TRBV28	few	TRBJ1-1	TRBD1	TGTGCCAGCAGCCCAGGGACAGGGACATCGACAGCTGAAGCTTTCTTT	CASSPGTGTSTAEAFF